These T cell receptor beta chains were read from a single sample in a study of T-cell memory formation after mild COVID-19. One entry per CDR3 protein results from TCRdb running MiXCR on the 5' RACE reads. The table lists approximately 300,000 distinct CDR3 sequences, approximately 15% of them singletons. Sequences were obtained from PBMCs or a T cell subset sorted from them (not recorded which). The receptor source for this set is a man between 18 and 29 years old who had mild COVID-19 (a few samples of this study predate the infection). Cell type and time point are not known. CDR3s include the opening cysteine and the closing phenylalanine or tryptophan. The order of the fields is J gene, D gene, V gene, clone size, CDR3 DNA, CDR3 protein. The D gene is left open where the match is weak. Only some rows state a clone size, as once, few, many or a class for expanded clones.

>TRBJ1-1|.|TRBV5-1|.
TGCGCCAGCAGCCTCGGACAGAGGAACACTGAAGCTTTCTTT
CASSLGQRNTEAFF
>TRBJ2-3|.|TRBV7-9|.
TGTGCCAGCAGCTTAGGAGGGGCCTCAGATACGCAGTATTTT
CASSLGGASDTQYF
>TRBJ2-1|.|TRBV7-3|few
TGTGCCAGCAGCTTAAGTGGCGGGTTAGGAGACAATGAGCAGTTCTTC
CASSLSGGLGDNEQFF
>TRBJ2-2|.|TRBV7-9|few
TGTGCCAGCAGCTCAACAGGGTTTGCTAGAGACACCGGGGAGCTGTTTTTT
CASSSTGFARDTGELFF
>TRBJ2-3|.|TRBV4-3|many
TGCGCCAGCAGCCAAGATGTGTTTGGAGGGGTGACGGATACGCAGTATTTT
CASSQDVFGGVTDTQYF
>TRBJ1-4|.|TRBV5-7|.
TGTGCCAGCCCCCTGGGGGTATCACATAATGAAAAACTGTTTTTT
CASPLGVSHNEKLFF
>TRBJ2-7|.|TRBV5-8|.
TGTGCCAGCGCTGGACACAACTCCTACGAGCAGTACTTC
CASAGHNSYEQYF
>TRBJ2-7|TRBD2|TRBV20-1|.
TGCAGTGCTAGAGTCACCCAGCCGGGGGGCTACGAGCAGTACTTC
CSARVTQPGGYEQYF
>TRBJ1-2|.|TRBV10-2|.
TGCGCCAACCCGTATAACACCTATGGCTACACCTTC
CANPYNTYGYTF
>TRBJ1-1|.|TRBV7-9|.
TGTGCCAGCAGCCCGGGGCTGGCAGAAGCTTTCTTT
CASSPGLAEAFF
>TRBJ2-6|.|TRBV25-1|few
TGTGCCAGCAGTGAATTGGGCGGTCCGATCTCTGGGGCCAACGTCCTGACTTTC
CASSELGGPISGANVLTF
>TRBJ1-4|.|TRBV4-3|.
TGCGCCAGCAGCCAAAACAGGGCCCATAATGAAAAACTGTTTTTT
CASSQNRAHNEKLFF
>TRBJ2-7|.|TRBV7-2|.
TGTGCCAGCAGGACCGACGCGGGTGAGCAGTACTTC
CASRTDAGEQYF
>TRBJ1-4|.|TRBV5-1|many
TGCGCCAGCAGCTTGGAACAGCCAGATCGTGAAAAACTGTTTTTT
CASSLEQPDREKLFF
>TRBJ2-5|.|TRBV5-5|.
TGTGCCAGCAGCTTGACAGTTGGGGAGACCCAGTACTTC
CASSLTVGETQYF
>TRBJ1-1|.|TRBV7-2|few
TGTGCCAGCAGCTCCAGACTTGAGGGGACTGAAGCTTTCTTT
CASSSRLEGTEAFF
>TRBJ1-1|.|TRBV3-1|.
TGTGCCAGCAGCCTCGGACGTGAATTGGGGGGCTCCACTGAAGCTTTCTTT
CASSLGRELGGSTEAFF
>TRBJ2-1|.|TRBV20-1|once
TGCAGTGCTACCTTCCATGACAGGATGAACTACAATGAGCAGTTCTTC
CSATFHDRMNYNEQFF
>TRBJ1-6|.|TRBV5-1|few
TGCGCCAGCAGCTTGGAATCCGGGGTTCGCTATAATTCACCCCTCCACTTT
CASSLESGVRYNSPLHF
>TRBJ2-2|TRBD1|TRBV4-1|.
TGCGCCAGCAGCCAAGGCAGGGGGCGAGGCGGGGAGCTGTTTTTT
CASSQGRGRGGELFF
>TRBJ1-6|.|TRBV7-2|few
TGTGCCAGCAGCTTAGTTCGGGGGACGGGGTCACCCCTCCACTTT
CASSLVRGTGSPLHF
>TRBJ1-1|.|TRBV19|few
TGTGCCAGTAGTATAGCCGGGGCCACTGAAGCTTTCTTT
CASSIAGATEAFF
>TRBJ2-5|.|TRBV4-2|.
TGTGCCAGCAGCCTTAGCGGCGCGTGGCAAGAGACCCAGTACTTC
CASSLSGAWQETQYF
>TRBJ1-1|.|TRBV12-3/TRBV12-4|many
TGTGCCAGCACCCGGGAGGGGGCTGAAGCTTTCTTT
CASTREGAEAFF
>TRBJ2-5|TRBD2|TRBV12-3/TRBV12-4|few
TGTGCCAGCAGAACCATAGCGGGGGGCGCCGAGACCCAGTACTTC
CASRTIAGGAETQYF
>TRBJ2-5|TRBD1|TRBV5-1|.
TGCGCCAGCAGCGAAACAGGGGTGGGGACCCAGTACTTC
CASSETGVGTQYF
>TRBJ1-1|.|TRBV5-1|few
TGCGCCAGCAGCTTGGGACTCTCTGAAGCTTTCTTT
CASSLGLSEAFF